This T cell receptor beta chain was documented in a study of OX40 agonist ivuxolimab in advanced cancers. Looking at the study overall: The group had a mean age of roughly 65 years, ranged from 23 to 79, and was 80% to 90% male. General study results and limits: Clones of CD4+ and CD8+ blood T cells grew by week 6 at doses of 0.1 to 3.0 mg/kg. The expanded peripheral T cells' antigen specificity was not determined.

Deletions cut 8 bases from V and 0 bases from J, with 16 bases between. The CDR3 sequence is 14 residues long. Germline V gene data show CDR1 as SQVTM and CDR2 as ANQGSEA. Points on this clone: The antigen remains undetermined.

Sequencing used immunoSEQ multiplex PCR; TCRdb keeps in-frame clones, though not all of them. The sample lists around 68,000 clones, around nine tenths seen once, with 0.3% to 0.45% in the top ten. Collection of blood occurred at baseline, at cycle 4 day 1, and at cycle 7 day 1. The chain recombines TRBV29-1 with TRBJ1-1, with D possibly matching TRBD1 (5 bases). The sequences come from CD4+ or CD8+ T cells sorted from blood, collected in a trial of the OX40 agonist ivuxolimab. The clonotype comes from an adult with an advanced solid tumor such as melanoma, head and neck, liver or kidney cancer. Here the CDR3 reads CSYTGGRMNTEAFF. The CDR3, as DNA: TGCAGCTATACGGGGGGGAGAATGAACACTGAAGCTTTCTTT.